Each of the 6 T cell receptor beta chains below was sequenced from the same sample in a study of T cell repertoires in cytomegalovirus infection. TCRdb fed the reads into MiXCR, producing one record per CDR3 protein. This sample has some 180,000 distinct CDR3 sequences, with under 25% found just once. The sequencing input was PBMCs. The receptors were gathered from a human donor in good health (CMV status not recorded). Some clones in this sample may be carry-over from other donors' samples.

The sample holds many counts of this clonotype. The chain joins TRBV7-8 to TRBJ2-1; TRBD2 matches at 9 bases. Per the germline V gene, CDR1 is SGHVS and CDR2 is FQNEAQ. CDR3 length: 17 amino acids. V shed 5 bases, J shed 6 bases, and the junction held 14 bases outside the gene matches. Here the CDR3 reads CASSPTGTSLGRNEQFF. The CDR3 bases are TGTGCCAGCAGCCCTACCGGGACTAGCCTCGGTCGCAATGAGCAGTTCTTC.

This clonotype has a handful of counts. The rearrangement joins TRBV12-3 or TRBV12-4 to TRBJ2-5; D is possibly TRBD1 (6 bases). The CDR3 spans 12 residues. The V gene lost 6 bases and the J gene lost 5 bases, with 10 bases spanning the gap. Here the CDR3 DNA reads TGTGCCAGCAGAAAGGGGGAGGAGACCCAGTACTTC. It yields the protein CASRKGEETQYF.

The genes are TRBV7-6 and TRBJ2-7; 10 nucleotides match TRBD1. With V trimmed by 5 bases and J by 0 bases, 7 bases remained unmatched. Germline CDR1 reads SGHVS; CDR2 reads FNYEAQ. The CDR3 sequence is 16 residues long. CDR3 in amino acids: CASSNPGQGSSYEQYF. For the CDR3, the DNA is TGTGCCAGCAGCAACCCGGGACAGGGGAGCTCCTACGAGCAGTACTTC. The variable domain in full, with the rest retrieved from reference TRBV7-6 and TRBJ2-7, is GAGVSQSPRYKVTKRGQDVALRCDPISGHVSLYWYRQALGQGPEFLTYFNYEAQQDKSGLPNDRFSAERPEGSISTLTIQRTEQRDSAMYRCASSNPGQGSSYEQYFGPGTRLTVT.

Concerning this clonotype: One end of the junction fails to match germline, which may point to a read error. V is TRBV6-2 or TRBV6-3 and J is TRBJ2-1; D is unclear. CDR1 and CDR2 from the germline V gene are MNHEY and SVGEGT. The CDR3 contains 14 residues. CDR3 amino acids: CVSSPWSSYNEQFF. The CDR3 nucleotides are TGTGTCAGCAGTCCGTGGAGTTCCTACAATGAGCAGTTCTTC.

In its sample, this clonotype was seen many times. The chain combines TRBV7-2 with TRBJ2-1; 13 nucleotides match TRBD2. Germline CDR1 is SGHTA and CDR2 is FQGNSA. V gave up 6 bases and J gave up 7 bases; unmatched junction bases: 12. The CDR3 is 17 residues long. This CDR3 reads CASRRTSGGALVNEQFF. For the CDR3, the DNA is TGTGCCAGCAGGCGAACTAGCGGGGGGGCCTTGGTGAATGAGCAGTTCTTC.

The chain carries TRBV19 and TRBJ2-2, with D possibly called TRBD1 or TRBD2 (6 bases each). The CDR3 totals 15 residues. V was clipped by 10 bases and J by 3 bases, with 18 bases between them. Per germline, CDR1 LNHDA and CDR2 SQIVND (reference sequence). The CDR3 sequence is CATHATGGDTGELFF. Here the CDR3 DNA reads TGTGCCACCCACGCGACAGGAGGGGACACCGGGGAGCTGTTTTTT. Looking up the rest from reference TRBV19 and TRBJ2-2 gives the full variable domain: DGGITQSPKYLFRKEGQNVTLSCEQNLNHDAMYWYRQDPGQGLRLIYYSQIVNDFQKGDIAEGYSVSREKKESFPLTVTSAQKNPTAFYLCATHATGGDTGELFFGEGSRLTVL.